These 19 T cell receptor beta chains originate from one sample sequenced in a study of shared clonotypes between healthy human individuals. Profiled with immunoSEQ multiplex PCR; TCRdb holds only in-frame clones, not every one. Here the sample spans 550,000 to 800,000 clones, 90% being singletons. Sequencing was carried out using memory CD8+ T cells from PBMCs. Subset meaning: CD45RO+ cells pooled with CCR7-negative TemRA cells. Receptors were obtained from a man between 18 and 29 years old in good health. Some clones in this sample may be carry-over from other donors' samples.

The V gene is TRBV5-4, the J gene TRBJ2-7; D possibly corresponds to TRBD2 (7 bases). This CDR3 comprises 17 residues. Germline CDR1 and CDR2: SGHNT and YYREEE (reference sequence). V was cut by 3 bases and J by 6 bases, with 25 bases left in between. CDR3 sequence: CASSSFPGGPILGEQYF. The CDR3 DNA reads as TGTGCCAGCAGCTCCTTCCCCGGGGGGCCAATCCTAGGCGAGCAGTACTTC.

V gene TRBV27 combines with J gene TRBJ2-7; tentatively, D is TRBD1 (6 bases). CDR1 and CDR2 (germline): MNHEY, SMNVEV (reference sequence). V lost 3 bases and J lost 4, with 10 bases in between. CDR3 length: 13 residues. The DNA for the CDR3 is TGTGCCAGCAGTTTTGCAGGGGTGTACGAGCAGTACTTC. Its translation: CASSFAGVYEQYF.

This sequence joins TRBV4-3 and TRBJ2-3; D possibly corresponds to TRBD1 (5 bases). The CDR3 length is 15 residues. Germline loops: CDR1 LGHNA, CDR2 YSLEER. V gave up 2 bases and J gave up 5 bases, with 14 bases separating them. The CDR3, as DNA: TGCGCCAGCAGCCAACAAAAGCGACAGTTAGATACGCAGTATTTT. It is translated as CASSQQKRQLDTQYF.

V and J are TRBV11-2 and TRBJ2-7, with D hard to call. Trimming removed 4 bases at V and 4 bases at J, with 20 bases between. The CDR3 has 16 residues. The germline V gene encodes CDR1 SGHAT and CDR2 FQNNGV. This CDR3 reads CASSYGSELRIYEQYF. CDR3 sequence (DNA): TGTGCCAGCAGCTACGGTTCGGAGCTGAGAATATACGAGCAGTACTTC.

The V call is TRBV28, the J call TRBJ1-1; a weak D match, TRBD1 (5 bases). CDR1 is MDHEN, CDR2 SYDVKM, per germline. The CDR3 totals 15 residues. Trimming removed 3 bases from V and 4 bases from J, with 15 bases in between. CDR3 sequence reads: CASSFTPGLGTEAFF. CDR3 nucleotides: TGTGCCAGCAGTTTCACCCCAGGGTTGGGCACTGAAGCTTTCTTT.

The chain uses TRBV7-9 and TRBJ1-1; the D gene is possibly TRBD1 (5 bases). The V and J ends lost 4 bases and 4 bases respectively, with 10 bases between them. The CDR3 sequence is 13 residues long. Per germline, CDR1 SEHNR and CDR2 FQNEAQ (reference sequence). As DNA, the CDR3 is TGTGCCAGCAGCTGGGGACTGGCCACTGAAGCTTTCTTT. This codes for CASSWGLATEAFF.

The rearrangement joins TRBV5-4 to TRBJ1-2; tentatively, D is TRBD1 (5 bases). CDR1 is SGHNT and CDR2 is YYREEE in the germline V gene (reference sequence). This CDR3 spans 12 amino acids. The DNA of the CDR3 is TGTAAGTCCGGGGACCCTAACTATGGCTACACCTTC. As protein: CKSGDPNYGYTF.

The chain carries TRBV6-6 and TRBJ2-2; TRBD1 matches at 7 bases. The CDR3 loop spans 15 amino acids. Trimming at V came to 5 bases and at J to 4 bases, leaving 7 bases not matched to a gene. The germline CDR1 and CDR2 sequences are MNHNY and SVGAGI (reference sequence). CDR3 sequence (DNA): TGTGCCAGCAGTCCCTGGGACAGCCGCACCGGGGAGCTGTTTTTT. Amino acids: CASSPWDSRTGELFF.

This clone came up once. The V and J genes are TRBV7-2 and TRBJ2-1; D might be TRBD1 (6 bases). CDR1 is SGHTA, CDR2 FQGNSA, per germline. CDR3 size: 16 residues. The germline V and J ends were trimmed by 5 bases and 3 bases, with 17 bases remaining between them. The CDR3 protein is CASSPAGQGHYNEQFF. In DNA form, the CDR3 reads TGTGCCAGCAGCCCTGCGGGCCAGGGGCACTACAATGAGCAGTTCTTC.

The J gene is TRBJ1-1, the V gene TRBV7-8, with TRBD1 as a possible D gene (5 bases). The ends were cut back, 4 bases at V and 11 bases at J, with 14 bases in the middle. Germline-derived CDR1 and CDR2 are SGHVS and FQNEAQ. This CDR3 comprises 12 residues. The CDR3 is CASSSVGGRAFF. CDR3 DNA: TGTGCCAGCAGCTCTGTGGGGGGAAGGGCTTTCTTT.

This chain joins TRBV5-8 and TRBJ1-2; D unresolved. In germline, CDR1 is SGHTS, CDR2 YDEGEE. The CDR3 spans 13 residues. Trimming stripped 1 base from V and 4 bases from J, with 8 bases between. CDR3 in DNA: TGTGCCAGCAGCTTGACGGCAGTCTATGGCTACACCTTC. This codes for CASSLTAVYGYTF. Variable domain in full (rest from reference TRBV5-8 and TRBJ1-2): EAGVTQSPTHLIKTRGQQATLRCSPISGHTSVYWYQQALGLGLQFLLWYDEGEERNRGNFPPRFSGRQFPNYSSELNVNALELEDSALYLCASSLTAVYGYTFGSGTRLTVV.

The rearrangement uses TRBV6-6 and TRBJ1-5, with D tentatively TRBD1 (5 bases). V lost 2 bases and J 1 base, leaving 9 bases between the germline ends. CDR3 length: 15 amino acids. Per the germline V gene, CDR1 is MNHNY and CDR2 is SVGAGI (reference sequence). CDR3 region: CASSYQRQSNQPQHF. Here the CDR3 DNA reads TGTGCCAGCAGTTACCAAAGACAGAGCAATCAGCCCCAGCATTTT.

The chain recombines TRBV7-9 with TRBJ2-2; D gene ambiguous. Trimming removed 10 bases at V and 3 bases at J, with 18 bases between. The CDR3 covers 15 residues. Germline V gene data show CDR1 as SEHNR and CDR2 as FQNEAQ (reference sequence). In DNA form, the CDR3 reads TGTGCCACCCTAGAGCTGGCCTTTCACACCGGGGAGCTGTTTTTT. This codes for CATLELAFHTGELFF.

This clone was seen a handful of times. The rearrangement joins TRBV27 to TRBJ1-1; tentative D call: TRBD1 (5 bases). The CDR3 loop spans 14 amino acids. V gave up 2 bases and J gave up 3 bases, with 10 bases separating them. Germline V gene sequence: CDR1 MNHEY, CDR2 SMNVEV (reference sequence). CDR3 sequence (DNA): TGTGCCAGCAGTTTACAGGGAGGATACACTGAAGCTTTCTTT. Translating gives CASSLQGGYTEAFF.

V is TRBV6-5 and J is TRBJ2-7, with TRBD1 as a possible D gene (5 bases). This CDR3 has 12 residues. Trimming removed 6 bases at V and 3 bases at J, with 9 bases between. Germline loops: CDR1 MNHEY, CDR2 SVGAGI. The CDR3 DNA reads TGTGCCAGCAGGACAGAGCACTACGAGCAGTACTTC. The encoded protein is CASRTEHYEQYF.

The genes are TRBV5-1 and TRBJ2-4, with D perhaps matching TRBD2 (5 bases). V was cut by 6 bases and J by 0 bases, with 13 bases left in between. This CDR3 has 15 amino acids. Germline values: CDR1 SGHRS, CDR2 YFSETQ. The CDR3 spells CASNNRGTAKNIQYF. Written as DNA, the CDR3 is TGCGCCAGCAATAACCGGGGAACAGCCAAAAACATTCAGTACTTC.

The V gene is TRBV9, the J gene TRBJ2-1, with D perhaps matching TRBD2 (6 bases). V was clipped by 2 bases and J by 6 bases, with 12 bases between them. Germline V CDR1 and CDR2: SGDLS, YYNGEE. CDR3 size: 14 residues. CDR3 nucleotides: TGTGCCAGCAGCGTGCAGACTAGTCCCAATGAGCAGTTCTTC. This codes for CASSVQTSPNEQFF.

The rearrangement links TRBV27 to TRBJ2-3, with 10 bases aligning to TRBD2. The CDR3 covers 16 residues. With V trimmed by 6 bases and J by 0 bases, 6 bases remained unmatched. CDR1 is MNHEY, CDR2 SMNVEV, per germline (reference sequence). The CDR3 spells CASSLAGVPSTDTQYF. As DNA, the CDR3 is TGTGCCAGCAGCCTAGCGGGAGTTCCTAGCACAGATACGCAGTATTTT.

The rearrangement links TRBV28 to TRBJ1-5, with D unresolved. The CDR3 totals 16 residues. Trimming removed 1 base from V and 5 bases from J, with 15 bases in between. CDR1 and CDR2 from the germline V gene are MDHEN and SYDVKM. The CDR3 region is CASSLYGDRLDQPQHF. CDR3 DNA: TGTGCCAGCAGTTTATACGGGGATCGATTAGATCAGCCCCAGCATTTT.